The rows below give T cell receptor beta chains drawn from one sample of a study of blood T cell repertoires in COVID-19. Profiled with immunoSEQ multiplex PCR; TCRdb holds only in-frame clones, not every one. The sample lists some 140,000 clones, about 70% occurring once. The sample comprised peripheral blood. These receptors came from a man older than 75 with acute or convalescent COVID-19. Each CDR3 is given with its conserved first and last residue. Each record gives: J gene, D gene, CDR3 length, clone size, V gene, CDR3 DNA, CDR3 protein. The D gene is left open where the match is weak. For some rows the clone size is stated as once, few or many, or as a class when expanded; others skip it.

j_gene: TRBJ2-2
d_gene: -
len: 15
abundance: -
v_gene: TRBV2
CDR3nt: TGTGCCAGCAGTGAATCAGGGGCGAACACCGGGGAGCTGTTTTTT
CDR3aa: CASSESGANTGELFF

j_gene: TRBJ2-7
d_gene: -
len: 11
abundance: -
v_gene: TRBV28
CDR3nt: TGTGCCAGCAGACAGGGCTACGAGCAGTACTTC
CDR3aa: CASRQGYEQYF

j_gene: TRBJ1-6
d_gene: -
len: 14
abundance: -
v_gene: TRBV15
CDR3nt: TGTGCCACCAGAGTAGACAGGACGCATTCACCCCTCCACTTT
CDR3aa: CATRVDRTHSPLHF

j_gene: TRBJ1-1
d_gene: TRBD1
len: 15
abundance: -
v_gene: TRBV6-6
CDR3nt: TGTGCCAGCAGTTACTTAGGACAGGGGGGAACTGAAGCTTTCTTT
CDR3aa: CASSYLGQGGTEAFF

j_gene: TRBJ2-7
d_gene: TRBD1
len: 14
abundance: few
v_gene: TRBV7-6
CDR3nt: TGTGCCAGCAGCCGACAGGGTGGCGCGTACGAGCAGTACTTC
CDR3aa: CASSRQGGAYEQYF

j_gene: TRBJ2-6
d_gene: TRBD1
len: 18
abundance: -
v_gene: TRBV19
CDR3nt: TGTGCCAGTAGTATAAGGGGACAGGGGATTCGGGGGGCCAACGTCCTGACTTTC
CDR3aa: CASSIRGQGIRGANVLTF

j_gene: TRBJ2-7
d_gene: -
len: 15
abundance: -
v_gene: TRBV7-2
CDR3nt: TGTGCCAACAGCTTTAGTTCTAGCCAGGGGAACGAGCAGTACTTC
CDR3aa: CANSFSSSQGNEQYF

j_gene: TRBJ2-1
d_gene: TRBD1
len: 15
abundance: -
v_gene: TRBV6-2/TRBV6-3
CDR3nt: TGTGCCAGCAGTCGACCCCAACAGGGGGGCAATGAGCAGTTCTTC
CDR3aa: CASSRPQQGGNEQFF

j_gene: TRBJ1-2
d_gene: -
len: 16
abundance: -
v_gene: TRBV21-1
CDR3nt: TGTGCCAGCAGCAAAGTCCGAACAGGGGATGGGGATGGCTACACCTTC
CDR3aa: CASSKVRTGDGDGYTF

j_gene: TRBJ1-1
d_gene: TRBD1
len: 14
abundance: once
v_gene: TRBV6-5
CDR3nt: TGTGCCAGCAGTAGACGACAGGGGCCTGGGGGAGCTTTCTTT
CDR3aa: CASSRRQGPGGAFF

j_gene: TRBJ1-4
d_gene: -
len: 15
abundance: -
v_gene: TRBV23-1
CDR3nt: TGCGCCAGCAGTAATCGGACAGATGATAATGAAAAACTGTTTTTT
CDR3aa: CASSNRTDDNEKLFF

j_gene: TRBJ1-4
d_gene: -
len: 12
abundance: -
v_gene: TRBV18
CDR3nt: TGTGCCAGCTCACCTCGGGAAGAAAAACTGTTTTTT
CDR3aa: CASSPREEKLFF

j_gene: TRBJ2-7
d_gene: -
len: 12
abundance: -
v_gene: TRBV3-1/TRBV3-2
CDR3nt: TGTGCCAGCAGCAACAGGGTGACCGAGCAGTACTTC
CDR3aa: CASSNRVTEQYF

j_gene: TRBJ2-3
d_gene: -
len: 15
abundance: -
v_gene: TRBV7-6
CDR3nt: TGTGCCAGCAGCTTAGCGGGTCGGGGCACAGATACGCAGTATTTT
CDR3aa: CASSLAGRGTDTQYF

j_gene: TRBJ1-5
d_gene: -
len: 13
abundance: few
v_gene: TRBV19
CDR3nt: TGTGCCAGTAGTAATACCGGGAATCAGCCCCAGCATTTT
CDR3aa: CASSNTGNQPQHF

j_gene: TRBJ2-7
d_gene: TRBD2
len: 14
abundance: -
v_gene: TRBV18
CDR3nt: TGTGCCAGCTCACCCCAGCGGGGGTCCTACGAGCAGTACTTC
CDR3aa: CASSPQRGSYEQYF

j_gene: TRBJ2-1
d_gene: -
len: 11
abundance: -
v_gene: TRBV9
CDR3nt: TGTGCCAGCAGCGTAGCGGGTGAGCAGTTCTTC
CDR3aa: CASSVAGEQFF

j_gene: TRBJ2-2
d_gene: TRBD1
len: 13
abundance: -
v_gene: TRBV24-1
CDR3nt: TGTGCCACCAGGGACAGGGTGACCGGGGAGCTGTTTTTT
CDR3aa: CATRDRVTGELFF

j_gene: TRBJ1-1
d_gene: TRBD1
len: 16
abundance: -
v_gene: TRBV14
CDR3nt: TGTGCCAGCAGCCAGCCGGGACAGAGCATGAACACTGAAGCTTTCTTT
CDR3aa: CASSQPGQSMNTEAFF

j_gene: TRBJ2-1
d_gene: -
len: 14
abundance: once
v_gene: TRBV28
CDR3nt: TGTGCCAGCACCCGGGGGGCCGCCTACAATGAGCAGTTCTTC
CDR3aa: CASTRGAAYNEQFF

j_gene: TRBJ1-1
d_gene: -
len: 13
abundance: -
v_gene: TRBV6-5
CDR3nt: TGTGCCAGCAGTCAACAGGTGAACACTGAAGCTTTCTTT
CDR3aa: CASSQQVNTEAFF

j_gene: TRBJ1-4
d_gene: -
len: 15
abundance: few
v_gene: TRBV19
CDR3nt: TGTGCCAGTAGAAGACAGGTTGCAACTAATGAAAAACTGTTTTTT
CDR3aa: CASRRQVATNEKLFF

j_gene: TRBJ1-6
d_gene: TRBD1
len: 15
abundance: many
v_gene: TRBV28
CDR3nt: TGTGCCAGCAGTTTAGTCCAGGGGGAAGGTTCACCCCTCCACTTT
CDR3aa: CASSLVQGEGSPLHF

j_gene: TRBJ1-1
d_gene: -
len: 15
abundance: -
v_gene: TRBV6-5
CDR3nt: TGTGCCAGCAGTTACACCCGACCAGGGAACACTGAAGCTTTCTTT
CDR3aa: CASSYTRPGNTEAFF

j_gene: TRBJ1-1
d_gene: -
len: 16
abundance: -
v_gene: TRBV27
CDR3nt: TGTGCCAGCAGCCCGCTTTCAGGACAACTGAACACTGAAGCTTTCTTT
CDR3aa: CASSPLSGQLNTEAFF

j_gene: TRBJ2-7
d_gene: -
len: 15
abundance: once
v_gene: TRBV2
CDR3nt: TGTGCCAGCAGAAGACAGGACGGGGTGATGGGGGAGCAGTACTTC
CDR3aa: CASRRQDGVMGEQYF

j_gene: TRBJ1-4
d_gene: TRBD1
len: 15
abundance: -
v_gene: TRBV5-1
CDR3nt: TGCGCCAGCAGCTTGGGACAGGGGTTTAATGAAAAACTGTTTTTT
CDR3aa: CASSLGQGFNEKLFF

j_gene: TRBJ2-4
d_gene: TRBD1
len: 19
abundance: -
v_gene: TRBV11-2
CDR3nt: TGTGCCAGCAGCTCGCATACCTCCGGGACAGACCTTCACAAAAACATTCAGTACTTC
CDR3aa: CASSSHTSGTDLHKNIQYF

j_gene: TRBJ2-1
d_gene: -
len: 15
abundance: -
v_gene: TRBV7-9
CDR3nt: TGTGCCAGCAGCTTCTTACCGACAGTTGCCAATGAGCAGTTCTTC
CDR3aa: CASSFLPTVANEQFF

j_gene: TRBJ1-3
d_gene: -
len: 17
abundance: -
v_gene: TRBV7-2
CDR3nt: TGTGCCAGCAGCTTACAGTCGGTTTGGAGCTCTGGAAACACCATATATTTT
CDR3aa: CASSLQSVWSSGNTIYF

j_gene: TRBJ2-7
d_gene: TRBD1
len: 14
abundance: -
v_gene: TRBV7-9
CDR3nt: TGTGCCAGCAGCTTAGGGGACAGGGGCTACGAGCAGTACTTC
CDR3aa: CASSLGDRGYEQYF

j_gene: TRBJ2-5
d_gene: TRBD1
len: 16
abundance: -
v_gene: TRBV7-6
CDR3nt: TGTGCCAGCAGCTTGGCGGGACAGGGTTTCCAAGAGACCCAGTACTTC
CDR3aa: CASSLAGQGFQETQYF

j_gene: TRBJ1-1
d_gene: -
len: 16
abundance: -
v_gene: TRBV28
CDR3nt: TGTGCCAGCAGCTTGGAGACAGCTAACTTGAACACTGAAGCTTTCTTT
CDR3aa: CASSLETANLNTEAFF

j_gene: TRBJ2-1
d_gene: -
len: 12
abundance: -
v_gene: TRBV6-2/TRBV6-3
CDR3nt: TGTGCCAGCAGTTATAGTCGGAATGAGCAGTTCTTC
CDR3aa: CASSYSRNEQFF

j_gene: TRBJ2-1
d_gene: TRBD1
len: 14
abundance: -
v_gene: TRBV28
CDR3nt: TGTGCCAGCAGTTTACCGGGACAGTACAATGAGCAGTTCTTC
CDR3aa: CASSLPGQYNEQFF

j_gene: TRBJ2-3
d_gene: -
len: 14
abundance: -
v_gene: TRBV2
CDR3nt: TGTGCCAGCAGTGAGCAGGGGAGCACAGATACGCAGTATTTT
CDR3aa: CASSEQGSTDTQYF

j_gene: TRBJ2-5
d_gene: -
len: 14
abundance: -
v_gene: TRBV18
CDR3nt: TGTGCCAGCCTTCACCAGCAGGAACAAGAGACCCAGTACTTC
CDR3aa: CASLHQQEQETQYF

j_gene: TRBJ1-4
d_gene: -
len: 17
abundance: -
v_gene: TRBV4-1
CDR3nt: TGCGCCAGCAGCCAAGAATACCGAGCGGCAACTAATGAAAAACTGTTTTTT
CDR3aa: CASSQEYRAATNEKLFF

j_gene: TRBJ2-3
d_gene: -
len: 14
abundance: few
v_gene: TRBV27
CDR3nt: TGTGCCAGCAGTTCGTGGGGGCACACAGATACGCAGTATTTT
CDR3aa: CASSSWGHTDTQYF

j_gene: TRBJ1-5
d_gene: -
len: 16
abundance: -
v_gene: TRBV19
CDR3nt: TGTGCCAGTAGCTACAGGGTTGGGGCCTCCAATCAGCCCCAGCATTTT
CDR3aa: CASSYRVGASNQPQHF

j_gene: TRBJ1-2
d_gene: TRBD1
len: 13
abundance: -
v_gene: TRBV2
CDR3nt: TGTGCCAGCAGAGATCGAGACAGGGGGAGGTACACCTTC
CDR3aa: CASRDRDRGRYTF

j_gene: TRBJ1-6
d_gene: TRBD1
len: 15
abundance: few
v_gene: TRBV7-2
CDR3nt: TGTGCCAGCAGCTCCTGGACAGGGTCGGATTCACCCCTCCACTTT
CDR3aa: CASSSWTGSDSPLHF

j_gene: TRBJ1-1
d_gene: -
len: 11
abundance: once
v_gene: TRBV6-5
CDR3nt: TGTGCCAGCAGACTAGGGATTGAAGCTTTCTTT
CDR3aa: CASRLGIEAFF

j_gene: TRBJ1-6
d_gene: -
len: 13
abundance: -
v_gene: TRBV11-2
CDR3nt: TGTGCCAGCAGCTTAAGTGCGAATTCACCCCTCCACTTT
CDR3aa: CASSLSANSPLHF

j_gene: TRBJ2-3
d_gene: -
len: 14
abundance: few
v_gene: TRBV13
CDR3nt: TGTGCCAGCAGCTTAGGTCCTAGCGAGGGGACGCAGTATTTT
CDR3aa: CASSLGPSEGTQYF

j_gene: TRBJ2-7
d_gene: -
len: 12
abundance: -
v_gene: TRBV29-1
CDR3nt: TGCAGCGTTGAAGTCGGGTTCTACGAGCAGTACTTC
CDR3aa: CSVEVGFYEQYF